The 17 T cell receptor beta chains below were found in one sample sequenced in a study of T cell repertoires in cytomegalovirus infection. TCRdb processed the reads anew with MiXCR; each CDR3 protein has one entry. The sample holds about 98,000 distinct CDR3 sequences; 16% are singletons and the top ten take 8%. The material sequenced was PBMCs. The receptor set was obtained from a human donor in good health (CMV status not recorded). Some clones in this sample may be carry-over from other donors' samples.

In its sample, this clonotype was seen many times. The V call is TRBV20-1, the J call TRBJ1-1; D is perhaps TRBD1 (6 bases). Germline loops: CDR1 DFQATT, CDR2 SNEGSKA (reference sequence). Trimming removed 6 bases at V and 2 bases at J, with 19 bases between. The CDR3 has 15 amino acids. The CDR3 bases are TGCAGTGCCAGAAGGGACACACAGGGCAACACTGAAGCTTTCTTT. Amino acids: CSARRDTQGNTEAFF.

J is TRBJ2-1 and V is TRBV6-2 or TRBV6-3; TRBD1 matches 7 bases. The J segment lost 5 bases and the V segment lost 5 bases, leaving 9 bases of the junction unmatched. CDR3 size: 15 residues. In germline, CDR1 is MNHEY, CDR2 SVGEGT. Here the CDR3 DNA reads TGTGCCAGCAGTCCCCGGACAGGTAAACACAATGAGCAGTTCTTC. Translating gives CASSPRTGKHNEQFF.

This clonotype was detected a few times. The rearrangement links TRBV5-1 to TRBJ2-7; a possible D gene is TRBD1 (5 bases). The germline CDR1 and CDR2 sequences are SGHRS and YFSETQ. Trimming removed 1 base from V and 1 base from J, with 9 bases in between. The CDR3 has 14 amino acids. This CDR3 reads CASSLTAGSYEQYF. The CDR3 DNA reads TGCGCCAGCAGCTTGACGGCAGGGTCCTACGAGCAGTACTTC.

This clonotype has a count of ten or more. The CDR3 region has the DNA TGTGCCAGCAGCTTTGCAGATCCGACCATAGGGACTGAAGCTTTCTTT. The encoded protein is CASSFADPTIGTEAFF. The genes are TRBV7-2 and TRBJ1-1; D remains unclear. V dropped 3 bases and J dropped 5 bases, with 19 bases sitting between them. The germline V gene encodes CDR1 SGHTA and CDR2 FQGNSA. The CDR3 is 16 residues long.

This clonotype was recorded a few times. The chain recombines TRBV6-2 or TRBV6-3 with TRBJ2-3; the D is unclear. Germline V CDR1 and CDR2: MNHEY, SVGEGT. With 5 bases removed from V and 3 bases from J, the gap between germline ends came to 9 bases. The length of the CDR3 is 13 residues. DNA of the CDR3: TGTGCCAGCAGTCCCCAAGGGACAGATACGCAGTATTTT. Its translation is CASSPQGTDTQYF.

This clonotype showed up many times. The chain has TRBV7-2 and TRBJ2-1, with 14 nucleotides matching TRBD2. This CDR3 has 16 amino acids. J was trimmed by 8 bases and V by 4 bases; bases with no gene match: 7. Germline V CDR1 and CDR2: SGHTA, FQGNSA. The chain's CDR3 is CASSWAPGLAGDEQFF. CDR3 nucleotide sequence: TGTGCCAGCAGCTGGGCCCCGGGACTAGCGGGGGATGAGCAGTTCTTC.

The table lists this clonotype with many counts. V is TRBV7-9 and J is TRBJ2-7, with a possible D match to TRBD1 (6 bases). In germline, CDR1 is SEHNR, CDR2 FQNEAQ (reference sequence). This CDR3 is built from 13 residues. V lost 5 bases to trimming and J lost 3 bases, with 11 bases between them. CDR3 in DNA: TGTGCCAGCAGCACCTCGGACAGCTACGAGCAGTACTTC. Its protein is CASSTSDSYEQYF.

This clonotype appeared many times. This chain connects TRBV7-2 to TRBJ1-1, with 9 nucleotides matching TRBD1. V trimming: 11 bases; J trimming: 5 bases; junction bases outside the gene matches: 9. The germline V gene has CDR1 SGHTA and CDR2 FQGNSA. This CDR3 has 13 residues. The DNA for the CDR3 is TGTGCCGACAGGGGGGCAGGAGAAACTGAAGCTTTCTTT. This encodes CADRGAGETEAFF.

This clonotype has only a few counts. This chain uses TRBV6-2 or TRBV6-3 with TRBJ2-2; perhaps D is TRBD1 or TRBD2 (6 bases each). The CDR3 spans 14 residues. V dropped 6 bases and J dropped 6 bases, with 14 bases sitting between them. Germline values: CDR1 MNHEY, CDR2 SVGEGT. CDR3 sequence reads: CASRDGGPAGELFF. For the CDR3, the DNA is TGTGCCAGCAGGGATGGGGGGCCAGCCGGGGAGCTGTTTTTT.

The chain employs TRBV6-2 or TRBV6-3 and TRBJ2-5; 7 bases fit TRBD2. This CDR3 has 15 residues. Germline CDR1 is MNHEY and CDR2 is SVGEGT. J gave up 2 bases and V 4 bases, and 7 bases lay outside the gene matches. This CDR3 is CASSLSGTAQETQYF. As DNA, the CDR3 is TGTGCCAGCAGTTTGAGCGGGACGGCACAAGAGACCCAGTACTTC.

J is TRBJ2-7 and V is TRBV19; 7 nucleotides align to TRBD2. The trim removed 10 bases at V and 6 bases at J, leaving 15 bases unmatched. Germline values: CDR1 LNHDA, CDR2 SQIVND (reference sequence). There are 14 residues in the CDR3. The chain's CDR3 is CATTTGGVGVEQYF. The CDR3 nucleotides are TGTGCCACCACAACGGGGGGTGTTGGGGTCGAGCAGTACTTC.

The genes are TRBV11-3 and TRBJ2-7, with 12 bases matching TRBD1. Germline values: CDR1 SGHNT, CDR2 YENEEA. The CDR3 consists of 16 residues. V gave up 4 bases and J gave up 2 bases; unmatched junction bases: 6. The CDR3 protein is CASSSYRDRGPYEQYF. The DNA for the CDR3 is TGTGCCAGCAGCTCTTACCGGGACAGGGGGCCCTACGAGCAGTACTTC. Variable domain in full (rest from reference TRBV11-3 and TRBJ2-7): EAGVVQSPRYKIIEKKQPVAFWCNPISGHNTLYWYLQNLGQGPELLIRYENEEAVDDSQLPKDRFSAERLKGVDSTLKIQPAELGDSAVYLCASSSYRDRGPYEQYFGPGTRLTVT.

The V call is TRBV20-1, the J call TRBJ1-5; maybe TRBD1 (6 bases). CDR1 is DFQATT and CDR2 is SNEGSKA in the germline V gene (reference sequence). The CDR3 is 15 residues long. The ends were cut back, 3 bases at V and 1 base at J, with 13 bases in the middle. The DNA of the CDR3 is TGCAGTGCTAGTTCGGGGGCTAGGAGCAATCAGCCCCAGCATTTT. Protein: CSASSGARSNQPQHF.

The chain carries TRBV20-1 and TRBJ2-5; 8 bases fit TRBD1. Unmatched junction bases numbered 13, after V lost 3 bases and J lost 4 bases. The CDR3 consists of 16 residues. Germline V lookup: CDR1 DFQATT, CDR2 SNEGSKA (reference sequence). This CDR3 reads CSARTNRQGQGETQYF. The CDR3 DNA reads as TGCAGTGCTAGGACAAACCGACAGGGGCAAGGAGAGACCCAGTACTTC.

V usage is TRBV10-3 and J usage is TRBJ2-7, with D hard to call. The germline CDR1 and CDR2 sequences are ENHRY and SYGVKD. There are 12 residues in the CDR3. Trimming cost V 8 bases and J 2 bases, with 10 bases left between them. The CDR3 sequence: CAIATKTYEQYF. CDR3 nucleotides: TGTGCCATCGCGACAAAAACCTACGAGCAGTACTTC.

This clonotype was counted ten times or more. The chain recombines TRBV7-2 with TRBJ2-1, with 11 bases lining up with TRBD1. The CDR3 covers 15 residues. Germline values: CDR1 SGHTA, CDR2 FQGNSA. The V and J ends lost 5 bases and 12 bases, in that order; junction bases with no gene match: 12. Here the CDR3 reads CASSIPGQGARGQFF. DNA of the CDR3: TGTGCCAGCAGCATACCTGGACAGGGGGCGCGAGGGCAGTTCTTC.

This clonotype was seen a few times. The rearrangement uses TRBV4-1 and TRBJ1-1; tentatively, D is TRBD1 (6 bases). The V end was cut by 1 base, the J end by 1 base, with 16 bases between. Germline assignment: CDR1 MGHRA and CDR2 YSYEKL. The CDR3 is 17 residues long. In nucleotides, the CDR3 is TGCGCCAGCAGCCAAGGTCTTCTTCGGGGGCCGAACACTGAAGCTTTCTTT. It translates to CASSQGLLRGPNTEAFF.